One and the same sample provided the 29 T cell receptor beta chains below, sequenced in a study of CD8+CD57+ T cells in acquired aplastic anemia. An expansion of CD8+CD57+ cells by flow cytometry had been shown in patients chosen for sequencing. According to the study, genomic DNA was the template for TCR beta VDJ and CDR3 profiling. TCRdb itself ran the reads through MiXCR, one entry per CDR3 protein. The sample lists around 250,000 distinct CDR3 sequences, approximately 86% occurring once. Specimen: sorted CD4+, CD8+, or CD8+CD57+ T cells (not recorded which) from PBMCs. The receptors were sampled from a human donor with aplastic anemia.

Details on this clonotype: The DNA is omitted, as the CDR3 cannot be located on it reliably, and the CDR3 follows TCRdb's listing. V usage is TRBV9 and J usage is TRBJ2-7. The CDR3 has 15 residues if both end residues are counted. The V gene's germline CDR1 is SGDLS and CDR2 YYNGEE. CDR3 residues: CASGELGNIQYFEYF.

The gene calls are TRBV5-1 and TRBJ2-1; no reliable D call. The V end was cut by 5 bases, the J end by 10 bases, with 16 bases between. Germline assignment: CDR1 SGHRS and CDR2 YFSETQ. The CDR3 spans 13 residues. CDR3 protein: CASSEGPTHEQFF. CDR3 in DNA: TGCGCCAGCAGTGAAGGGCCGACCCACGAGCAGTTCTTC.

This clonotype was detected once. The CDR3 region has the DNA TGTGCCAGCAGCTACCTAGTGGAAGGGAAAGAGACCCAGTACTTC. This codes for CASSYLVEGKETQYF. The V call is TRBV7-6, the J call TRBJ2-5, with D hard to call. Germline V CDR1 and CDR2: SGHVS, FNYEAQ. The CDR3 is 15 residues long. V dropped 4 bases and J dropped 3 bases, with 15 bases sitting between them.

This chain links TRBV19 with TRBJ2-1, with 11 positions matching TRBD2. There are 16 residues in the CDR3. V dropped 6 bases and J dropped 8; count of bases not matched to a gene: 12. Per germline, CDR1 LNHDA and CDR2 SQIVND (reference sequence). As DNA, the CDR3 is TGTGCCAGTAGCCAGGGCGGACTAGCGGGTAAGGATGAGCAGTTCTTC. Translating gives CASSQGGLAGKDEQFF.

Note on this clonotype: No conserved phenylalanine or tryptophan is present at the end of the CDR3, so a read error is the likely explanation. The limits of the CDR3 on the DNA are not certain, so only TCRdb's listed CDR3 is given. The gene calls are TRBV2 and TRBJ2-1; no check of the table's D call, TRBD1, against the DNA was made. Both ends counted, the CDR3 spans 16 residues. Germline values: CDR1 SNHLY, CDR2 FYNNEI. CDR3 residues: CASGEGGRNTQYFHPG.

Remarks on this clonotype: The missing conserved phenylalanine or tryptophan at the end of this CDR3 makes a read error likely. Because the CDR3's place on the DNA is in doubt, the DNA is left out and the CDR3 is given as listed by TCRdb. This chain connects TRBV7-6 to TRBJ2-2; the table assigns TRBD1, which was not confirmed against the DNA. From germline, CDR1 is SGHVS and CDR2 FNYEAQ. The CDR3 totals 12 residues, both ends included. The CDR3 is CASSLAPGTKYS.

This chain connects TRBV7-9 to TRBJ2-5; maybe TRBD2 (6 bases). This CDR3 spans 13 amino acids. In germline, CDR1 is SEHNR, CDR2 FQNEAQ (reference sequence). V dropped 5 bases and J dropped 7 bases, with 14 bases sitting between them. The CDR3 sequence is CASSHGGPGTQYF. CDR3 sequence (DNA): TGTGCCAGCAGCCATGGAGGGCCTGGGACCCAGTACTTC.

The chain combines TRBV9 with TRBJ1-1; possibly TRBD1 for D (5 bases). Trimming left V 3 bases short and J 12 bases short, with 24 bases between. Looked up from germline, CDR1 is SGDLS and CDR2 is YYNGEE. The CDR3 totals 15 residues. The CDR3 DNA is TGTGCCAGCAGCGGGGAGCTGGGGACCACTGAAGCTTCTTTCTTT. This translates into CASSGELGTTEASFF.

The chain has TRBV7-2 and TRBJ1-2, with a tentative D call TRBD1 (5 bases). This CDR3 comprises 14 residues. The ends were cut back, 4 bases at V and 0 bases at J, with 9 bases in the middle. Germline-derived CDR1 and CDR2 are SGHTA and FQGNSA. Here the CDR3 reads CASSSDISNYGYTF. Written as DNA, the CDR3 is TGTGCCAGCAGCTCGGACATATCTAACTATGGCTACACCTTC.

CDR3 sequence: CASSLAGLDPSTDTQYF. CDR3 coding DNA: TGTGCCAGCAGCTTAGCGGGGTTAGACCCTAGCACAGATACGCAGTATTTT. V is TRBV7-8 and J is TRBJ2-3; D is ambiguous. V was trimmed by 0 bases and J by 0 bases, leaving 13 bases between them. The CDR3 loop spans 17 amino acids. Germline V CDR1 and CDR2: SGHVS, FQNEAQ.

As regards this clonotype: One end of the junction fails to match germline, which may point to a read error. CDR3 residues: CASSSSQLPSGELYF. The CDR3 nucleotides are TGTGCCAGCAGCTCCAGCCAATTGCCCTCCGGGGAGCTGTACTTC. The chain recombines TRBV7-9 with TRBJ2-7; D is perhaps TRBD2 (5 bases). CDR1 is SEHNR and CDR2 is FQNEAQ in the germline V gene (reference sequence). This CDR3 contains 15 residues.

This clonotype has a handful of counts. The genes are TRBV7-2 and TRBJ1-1, with a tentative D call TRBD1 (5 bases). The CDR3 runs 15 residues. V was cut by 2 bases and J by 13 bases, with 23 bases left in between. The V gene's germline CDR1 is SGHTA and CDR2 FQGNSA. This chain's CDR3 is CASSLQRSGGSDDFF. The CDR3 region has the DNA TGTGCCAGCAGCTTACAAAGAAGCGGGGGGAGTGATGATTTCTTT.

The V gene is TRBV6-6, the J gene TRBJ2-7; possible D gene TRBD2, 5 bases. Trimming removed 5 bases at V and 1 base at J, with 15 bases between. The CDR3 runs to 15 residues. Germline V gene sequence: CDR1 MNHNY, CDR2 SVGAGI (reference sequence). The CDR3: CASSPLALPSYEQYF. Written as DNA, the CDR3 is TGTGCCAGCAGTCCCCTAGCTCTGCCGTCCTACGAGCAGTACTTC.

The gene calls are TRBV7-3 and TRBJ2-7, with D uncertain. Germline-derived CDR1 and CDR2 are SGHTA and FQGTGA. The CDR3 sequence is 16 residues long. V lost 3 bases and J 6 bases, leaving 21 bases between the germline ends. The CDR3 nucleotides are TGTGCCAGCAGCTTGGCTTATGAAACGGGCTCCGCCGAGCAGTACTTC. It encodes CASSLAYETGSAEQYF.

The chain combines TRBV15 with TRBJ1-2; 9 bases line up with TRBD1. Unmatched junction bases numbered 13, after V lost 0 bases and J lost 14 bases. Germline V CDR1 and CDR2: LNHNV, YYDKDF (reference sequence). The CDR3 has 15 residues. Here the CDR3 reads CATSRDRQGGYEQTF. The CDR3 DNA reads TGTGCCACCAGCAGAGATAGACAGGGGGGGTATGAGCAGACCTTC. Variable domain in full (rest from reference TRBV15 and TRBJ1-2): DAMVIQNPRYQVTQFGKPVTLSCSQTLNHNVMYWYQQKSSQAPKLLFHYYDKDFNNEADTPDNFQSRRPNTSFCFLDIRSPGLGDTAMYLCATSRDRQGGYEQTFGSGTRLTVV.

The chain employs TRBV7-9 and TRBJ2-5; D might be TRBD2 (6 bases). This CDR3 region has 14 residues. The germline gives CDR1 SEHNR, CDR2 FQNEAQ (reference sequence). Trimming removed 10 bases from V and 7 bases from J, with 22 bases in between. The CDR3 DNA reads TGTGCCAACGAGGTAGCGGCGAGCCAGGGGACCCAGTACTTC. As protein: CANEVAASQGTQYF. Together with reference TRBV7-9 and TRBJ2-5, the CDR3 gives the full variable domain: DTGVSQNPRHKITKRGQNVTFRCDPISEHNRLYWYRQTLGQGPEFLTYFQNEAQLEKSRLLSDRFSAERPKGSFSTLEIQRTEQGDSAMYLCANEVAASQGTQYFGPGTRLLVL.

V is TRBV7-9 and J is TRBJ2-2; D is ambiguous. The CDR3 is made up of 12 amino acids. CDR1 and CDR2 from the germline V gene are SEHNR and FQNEAQ (reference sequence). Deletions cut 5 bases from V and 10 bases from J, with 11 bases between. In nucleotides, the CDR3 is TGTGCCAGCAGCGTAGTTCCCGAGGAGCTGTTTTTT. It codes for CASSVVPEELFF.

V is TRBV5-4 and J is TRBJ1-1; D gene unclear. Germline-derived CDR1 and CDR2 are SGHNT and YYREEE (reference sequence). V shed 4 bases and J shed 0 bases, with 16 bases lying between them. This CDR3 is 16 amino acids long. The CDR3 nucleotides read TGTGCCAGCAGCGGTACTACCGTCGTCTTGAACACTGAAGCTTTCTTT. It encodes CASSGTTVVLNTEAFF.

J is TRBJ1-2 and V is TRBV7-9; no definite D call. V shed 11 bases and J shed 11 bases, with 30 bases lying between them. The CDR3 length is 15 residues. Germline assignment: CDR1 SEHNR and CDR2 FQNEAQ (reference sequence). CDR3 region: CAYDVTAYHDYQYTF. The CDR3 nucleotides are TGTGCCTACGACGTAACGGCGTACCACGACTACCAGTACACCTTC.

The chain combines TRBV12-3 or TRBV12-4 with TRBJ2-2; maybe TRBD1 (6 bases). The CDR3 is 14 amino acids. Deletions cut 6 bases from V and 3 bases from J, with 11 bases between. CDR3 region: CASSPWTDTGELFF. CDR3 sequence (DNA): TGTGCCAGCAGCCCCTGGACAGACACCGGGGAGCTGTTTTTT.

This clonotype was recorded only once. CDR3 sequence reads: CSAMVGGVDEQYF. The CDR3 nucleotides read TGCAGTGCGATGGTGGGGGGCGTGGACGAGCAGTACTTC. This chain joins TRBV20-1 and TRBJ2-7; D may correspond to TRBD1 or TRBD2 (6 bases each). The germline V gene has CDR1 DFQATT and CDR2 SNEGSKA (reference sequence). The V end was cut by 6 bases, the J end by 5 bases, with 17 bases between. The CDR3 runs 13 residues.

As concerns this clonotype: The DNA is left out, because the CDR3 cannot be placed on it with certainty; the CDR3 is given as TCRdb lists it. The CDR3 sequence: CASSVVVTTSTSGFF. This rearrangement joins TRBV7-4 to TRBJ1-4. From germline, CDR1 is SGHVT and CDR2 SQSDAQ. The CDR3 length is 15 residues, termini included.

In regard to this clonotype: Germline and junction disagree at one end, which may indicate a read error. The chain is built from TRBV5-1 and TRBJ1-2; 7 nucleotides agree with TRBD1. CDR3 length equals 15 residues. Germline loops: CDR1 SGHRS, CDR2 YFSETQ. CDR3 nucleotides: TGTGCCAGCAGCTCACGAGGGGGCGCCGACTATGGCTACACCTTC. This encodes CASSSRGGADYGYTF.

The chain combines TRBV5-6 with TRBJ2-1, with TRBD2 matching 9 bases. CDR3 length: 15 amino acids. Germline trimming cut 4 bases from V and 6 bases from J; bases unmatched to any gene: 8. Germline V gene data show CDR1 as SGHDT and CDR2 as YYEEEE. In nucleotides, the CDR3 is TGTGCCAGCAGCGTAGACGGGACTAGCTCCAATGAGCAGTTCTTC. Translating gives CASSVDGTSSNEQFF.

This clonotype was detected once. V and J are TRBV7-8 and TRBJ2-5, with D possibly matching TRBD2 (6 bases). CDR1 is SGHVS and CDR2 is FQNEAQ in the germline V gene. V lost 0 bases and J lost 14, with 22 bases in between. This CDR3 is 15 amino acids long. CDR3 sequence (DNA): TGTGCCAGCAGCTTAGCGGGAGGTACCGATGCGCAGTATTACTTC. This codes for CASSLAGGTDAQYYF.

Worth noting for this clonotype: An end of the junction does not agree with germline; a read error may underlie this. This chain uses TRBV15 with TRBJ2-5; perhaps TRBD1 as D (6 bases). The germline gives CDR1 LNHNV, CDR2 YYDKDF (reference sequence). The CDR3 consists of 14 residues. The CDR3 DNA is TGTGCCACCAGCAGAGGCAGGGGTATCGAGACGCAGTACTTC. Residues: CATSRGRGIETQYF.

As for this clonotype: A read error is likely, as this CDR3 ends without the conserved phenylalanine or tryptophan. The DNA is left out, because the CDR3 cannot be placed on it with certainty; the CDR3 is given as TCRdb lists it. The chain has TRBV2 and TRBJ1-5; the listed D gene, TRBD1, was not tested against the DNA. Germline CDR1 reads SNHLY; CDR2 reads FYNNEI. With termini counted, the CDR3 has 15 amino acids. The CDR3 is CASGVGGTDTQYFHP.

On this clonotype itself: Compared with germline, one end of the junction differs, possibly owing to a read error. The V and J genes are TRBV9 and TRBJ1-2, with TRBD1 matching 9 bases. Germline V gives CDR1 SGDLS, CDR2 YYNGEE. CDR3 length: 15 amino acids. The CDR3 spells CASRWDRALDYGYTF. CDR3 sequence (DNA): TGTGCCAGCCGTTGGGACAGGGCCTTGGACTATGGGTACACCTTC.

The genes are TRBV7-2 and TRBJ1-2; 7 positions agree with TRBD1. This CDR3 region has 14 residues. V lost 4 bases, J lost 6 bases, and 8 bases stayed unmatched. CDR1 and CDR2 from the germline V gene are SGHTA and FQGNSA. The CDR3 reads CASSSLGGTDGYTF. The CDR3 DNA sequence: TGTGCCAGCAGCTCGTTAGGGGGGACAGATGGCTACACCTTC.